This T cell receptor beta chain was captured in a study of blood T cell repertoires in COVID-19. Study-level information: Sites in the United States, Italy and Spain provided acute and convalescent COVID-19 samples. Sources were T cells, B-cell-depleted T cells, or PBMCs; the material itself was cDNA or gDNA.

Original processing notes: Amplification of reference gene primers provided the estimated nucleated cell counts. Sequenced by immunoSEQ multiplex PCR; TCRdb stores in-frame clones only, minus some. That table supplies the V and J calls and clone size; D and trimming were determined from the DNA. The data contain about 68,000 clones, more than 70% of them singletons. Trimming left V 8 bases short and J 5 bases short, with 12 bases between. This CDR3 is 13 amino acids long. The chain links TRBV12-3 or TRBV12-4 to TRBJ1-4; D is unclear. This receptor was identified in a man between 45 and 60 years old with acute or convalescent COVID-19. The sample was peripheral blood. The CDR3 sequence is CASCRKSNEKLFF. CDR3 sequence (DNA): TGTGCCAGCTGCAGGAAATCGAATGAAAAACTGTTTTTT.